This entry lists 11 T cell receptor beta chains sequenced from one sample in a study of OX40 agonist ivuxolimab in advanced cancers. Measured with immunoSEQ multiplex PCR; TCRdb has only the in-frame clones, and not every one. The sample includes around 68,000 clones, 70% to 90% of them seen just once. This specimen consisted of CD4+ or CD8+ T cells sorted from blood, obtained in a trial of the OX40 agonist ivuxolimab. These receptors were obtained from an adult with an advanced solid tumor such as melanoma, head and neck, liver or kidney cancer.

The V gene is TRBV5-1, the J gene TRBJ2-3; D is ambiguous. Germline CDR1 reads SGHRS; CDR2 reads YFSETQ. Between the trimmed V and J ends, which lost 1 base and 2 bases, there was a span of 5 bases. The length of the CDR3 is 13 residues. As DNA, the CDR3 is TGCGCCAGCAGCTTGCAGGACACAGATACGCAGTATTTT. Its protein is CASSLQDTDTQYF.

The gene calls are TRBV19 and TRBJ2-1; D is perhaps TRBD1 (6 bases). CDR3 length: 14 residues. Trimming left V 6 bases short and J 8 bases short, with 17 bases between. Germline values: CDR1 LNHDA, CDR2 SQIVND (reference sequence). The CDR3 nucleotides are TGTGCCAGTAGCAAAATCCCCAGGGGCGATGAGCAGTTCTTC. Protein product: CASSKIPRGDEQFF.

The chain has TRBV2 and TRBJ2-3; 9 positions agree with TRBD2. Germline-derived CDR1 and CDR2 are SNHLY and FYNNEI. The J segment lost 6 bases and the V segment lost 2 bases, leaving 9 bases of the junction unmatched. The CDR3 length is 16 residues. CDR3 sequence: CASSERGASGMDTQYF. The CDR3 DNA reads as TGTGCCAGCAGTGAAAGGGGGGCTAGCGGGATGGATACGCAGTATTTT. The full variable domain, completed using reference TRBV2 and TRBJ2-3, is EPEVTQTPSHQVTQMGQEVILRCVPISNHLYFYWYRQILGQKVEFLVSFYNNEISEKSEIFDDQFSVERPDGSNFTLKIRSTKLEDSAMYFCASSERGASGMDTQYFGPGTRLTVL.

This chain links TRBV28 with TRBJ2-7, with TRBD1 identical over 10 bases. CDR3 length: 14 residues. Germline assignment: CDR1 MDHEN and CDR2 SYDVKM. Germline trimming cut 2 bases from V and 6 bases from J; bases unmatched to any gene: 4. DNA of the CDR3: TGTGCCAGCAGTTTACCGGGACAGGGGCTCGAGCAGTACTTC. It specifies CASSLPGQGLEQYF.

V usage is TRBV6-5 and J usage is TRBJ1-5, with 7 bases that match TRBD1. CDR3 length equals 13 residues. J was trimmed by 3 bases and V by 6 bases; bases with no gene match: 2. The germline V gene encodes CDR1 MNHEY and CDR2 SVGAGI. The CDR3 nucleotides are TGTGCCAGCAGGACAGGGTACAATCAGCCCCAGCATTTT. It specifies CASRTGYNQPQHF.

The chain links TRBV18 to TRBJ2-7; D is undetermined. The CDR3 sequence is 16 residues long. Germline V lookup: CDR1 KGHSH, CDR2 LQKENI. The V and J ends lost 2 bases and 4 bases respectively, with 18 bases between them. CDR3 in DNA: TGTGCCAGCTCACCAGCCCCCCCCCGATTGGGGTACGAGCAGTACTTC. Amino acid sequence: CASSPAPPRLGYEQYF.

The CDR3 sequence is CASSLGLAGRAGDTQYF. The DNA for the CDR3 is TGTGCCAGCAGCTTGGGTCTAGCGGGAAGGGCTGGGGATACGCAGTATTTT. The chain is built from TRBV5-8 and TRBJ2-3, with TRBD2 matching 9 bases. The V gene end was trimmed by 0 bases and the J gene end by 6 bases; junction bases not matched to a gene: 11. The CDR3 is made up of 17 amino acids. The germline CDR1 and CDR2 sequences are SGHTS and YDEGEE. The full variable domain, its missing parts supplied by reference TRBV5-8 and TRBJ2-3, is EAGVTQSPTHLIKTRGQQATLRCSPISGHTSVYWYQQALGLGLQFLLWYDEGEERNRGNFPPRFSGRQFPNYSSELNVNALELEDSALYLCASSLGLAGRAGDTQYFGPGTRLTVL.

This chain joins TRBV2 and TRBJ2-1, with D possibly matching TRBD1 (5 bases). The ends were cut back, 10 bases at V and 2 bases at J, with 12 bases in the middle. This CDR3 has 13 amino acids. Germline values: CDR1 SNHLY, CDR2 FYNNEI. The CDR3 here is CATMTDTYNEQFF. The CDR3 DNA reads TGTGCCACCATGACAGACACCTACAATGAGCAGTTCTTC.

This clone was picked up one time. The genes are TRBV4-2 and TRBJ2-7; unclear D gene. The germline V gene has CDR1 LGHNA and CDR2 YNFKEQ. Trimming left V 1 base short and J 4 bases short, with 14 bases between. This CDR3 region has 15 residues. CDR3 DNA: TGTGCCAGCAGCCAAGCTGGAGACAAAAGTTACGAGCAGTACTTC. Amino acids: CASSQAGDKSYEQYF.

V gene TRBV7-9 combines with J gene TRBJ1-5; TRBD1 matches 8 bases. V dropped 3 bases and J dropped 1; count of bases not matched to a gene: 14. The CDR3 is made up of 19 amino acids. Germline-derived CDR1 and CDR2 are SEHNR and FQNEAQ (reference sequence). The CDR3 DNA reads TGTGCCAGCAGCTTTGACGTAGGCAGGGGGCGGGTGAGCAATCAGCCCCAGCATTTT. Translated: CASSFDVGRGRVSNQPQHF.

The J gene is TRBJ2-7, the V gene TRBV5-1; D might be TRBD2 (5 bases). Germline V gene lookup returns CDR1 SGHRS and CDR2 YFSETQ. V lost 1 base and J 3 bases, leaving 8 bases between the germline ends. The CDR3 consists of 13 residues. In DNA form, the CDR3 reads TGCGCCAGCAGCTTGCGAGCGGACTACGAGCAGTACTTC. Protein sequence: CASSLRADYEQYF. Based on the CDR3 plus reference TRBV5-1 and TRBJ2-7, the full variable domain is KAGVTQTPRYLIKTRGQQVTLSCSPISGHRSVSWYQQTPGQGLQFLFEYFSETQRNKGNFPGRFSGRQFSNSRSEMNVSTLELGDSALYLCASSLRADYEQYFGPGTRLTVT.